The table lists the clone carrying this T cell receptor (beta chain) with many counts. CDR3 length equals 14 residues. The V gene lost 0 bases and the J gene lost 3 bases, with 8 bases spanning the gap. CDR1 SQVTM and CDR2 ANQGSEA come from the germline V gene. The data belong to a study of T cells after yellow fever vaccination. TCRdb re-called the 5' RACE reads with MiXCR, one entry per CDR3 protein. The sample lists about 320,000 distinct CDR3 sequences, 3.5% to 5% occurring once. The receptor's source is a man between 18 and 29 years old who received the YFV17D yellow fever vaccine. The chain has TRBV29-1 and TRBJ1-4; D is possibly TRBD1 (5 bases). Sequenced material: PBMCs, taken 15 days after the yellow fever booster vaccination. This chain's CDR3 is CSVEEAGSNEKLFF. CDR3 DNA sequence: TGCAGCGTTGAAGAGGCAGGGTCTAATGAAAAACTGTTTTTT.